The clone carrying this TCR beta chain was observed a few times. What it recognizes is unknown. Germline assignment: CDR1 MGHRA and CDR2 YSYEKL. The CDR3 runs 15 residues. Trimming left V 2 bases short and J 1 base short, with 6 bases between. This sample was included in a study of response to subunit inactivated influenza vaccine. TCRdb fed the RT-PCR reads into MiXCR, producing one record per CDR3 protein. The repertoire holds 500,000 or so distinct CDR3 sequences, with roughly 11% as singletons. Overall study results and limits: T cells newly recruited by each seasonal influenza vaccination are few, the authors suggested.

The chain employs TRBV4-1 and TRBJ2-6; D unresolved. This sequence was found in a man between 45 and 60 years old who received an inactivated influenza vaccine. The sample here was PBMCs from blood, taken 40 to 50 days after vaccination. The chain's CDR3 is CASSQLRSGANVLTF. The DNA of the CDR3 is TGCGCCAGCAGCCAATTGAGATCTGGGGCCAACGTCCTGACTTTC.